Below, one T cell receptor (beta chain) is given with its context. The antigen is unknown. This sample was taken from a study of long-term antiretroviral therapy in people with HIV. Germline-derived CDR1 and CDR2 are SGHAT and FQNNGV. V gave up 3 bases and J gave up 6 bases, with 4 bases separating them. The CDR3 runs 11 residues. Investigators performed immunoSEQ version v3.0 at survey level. TCRdb's copy holds only in-frame clones and misses some; the assay was immunoSEQ multiplex PCR. The sample holds about 20,000 clones, 80% to 85% seen once. General study results and limits: The clones with expansion before ART were dominant in the repertoire at all time points. Documentation of ART adherence, viral resistance or therapy changes was absent.

Sequencing was performed on unsorted PBMCs, taken 1.9 years after starting antiretroviral therapy. The source of this sequence is a woman aged 50 to 60 with HIV. The V call is TRBV11-2, the J call TRBJ2-3, with no clear D. CDR3 amino acids: CASSLGDTQYF. CDR3 sequence (DNA): TGTGCCAGCAGCTTGGGTGATACGCAGTATTTT.